The T cell receptor (beta chain) described here comes from a study of blood T cell repertoires in COVID-19. CDR1 is SGDLS, CDR2 YYNGEE, per germline. The CDR3 spans 18 residues. The V gene end was trimmed by 0 bases and the J gene end by 0 bases; junction bases not matched to a gene: 4. The table came from immunoSEQ multiplex PCR; TCRdb's copy has only in-frame clones and leaves some out. This sample has 30,000 to 40,000 clones, with 85% to 90% found just once. The sample comprised peripheral blood. The clonotype was recovered from a human donor with active COVID-19. The donor label of this sample is uncertain. The rearrangement uses TRBV9 and TRBJ2-3; 13 nucleotides match TRBD2. The CDR3 loop is CASSVAWTSGGSTDTQYF. In DNA form, the CDR3 reads TGTGCCAGCAGCGTAGCTTGGACTAGCGGGGGAAGCACAGATACGCAGTATTTT.